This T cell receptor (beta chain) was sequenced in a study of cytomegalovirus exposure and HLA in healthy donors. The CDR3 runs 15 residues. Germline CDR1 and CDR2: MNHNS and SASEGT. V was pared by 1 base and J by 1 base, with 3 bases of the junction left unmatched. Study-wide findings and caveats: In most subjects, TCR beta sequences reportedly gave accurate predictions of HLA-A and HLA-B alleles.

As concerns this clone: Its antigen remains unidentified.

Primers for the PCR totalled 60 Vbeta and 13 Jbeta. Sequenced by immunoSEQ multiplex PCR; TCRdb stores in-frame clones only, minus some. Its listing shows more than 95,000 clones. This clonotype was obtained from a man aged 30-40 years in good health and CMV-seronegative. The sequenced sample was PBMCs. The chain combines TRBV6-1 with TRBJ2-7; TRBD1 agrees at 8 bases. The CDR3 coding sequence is TGTGCCAGCAGTGAAGGGACAGGGTTTTCCTACGAGCAGTACTTC. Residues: CASSEGTGFSYEQYF.